The 3 T cell receptor beta chains below were found in one sample sequenced in a study of CD8 T cells in Susac syndrome. RNA amounts of roughly 0.5 to 1 ug underwent reverse transcription with random hexamers. One entry per CDR3 protein results from TCRdb running MiXCR on the immunoSEQ multiplex PCR reads. The sample contains roughly 400,000 distinct CDR3 sequences, approximately 85% of which appear only once. The specimen was CD8+ T cells from PBMCs. Receptors originate from a human donor with multiple sclerosis.

The CDR3 sequence is CASTTYEVTGRHTEAFF. The CDR3 DNA sequence: TGTGCCAGTACCACGTATGAGGTGACGGGTAGGCACACTGAAGCTTTCTTT. This chain connects TRBV19 to TRBJ1-1; D unclear. Trimming stripped 7 bases from V and 3 bases from J, with 24 bases between. The germline V gene encodes CDR1 LNHDA and CDR2 SQIVND (reference sequence). The CDR3 loop spans 17 amino acids.

This clonotype has a handful of counts. The CDR3 DNA follows: TGTGCCAGCAGCCCCGATACCACCTACGAGCAGTACTTC. Translating it yields CASSPDTTYEQYF. The rearrangement links TRBV7-9 to TRBJ2-7; no clear D. There are 13 residues in the CDR3. V lost 5 bases to trimming and J lost 2 bases, with 10 bases between them. Germline lookup yields CDR1 SEHNR and CDR2 FQNEAQ (reference sequence).

The CDR3 bases are TGTGCCAGCAGCCAATCTTCCGGACCTAACTATGGCTACACCTTC. Protein sequence: CASSQSSGPNYGYTF. This chain uses TRBV16 with TRBJ1-2, with D hard to call. The germline V and J ends were trimmed by 0 bases and 0 bases, with 8 bases remaining between them. This CDR3 has 15 amino acids. Germline values: CDR1 KGHSY, CDR2 FQNENV.